A selection of T cell receptor beta chains follows, all from one sample in a study of T cell repertoires in cytomegalovirus infection. From the reads, TCRdb called clonotypes with MiXCR, one entry per CDR3 protein. The sample gives more than 50,000 distinct CDR3 sequences, 33% of which show up once; 65% to 80% is in the top ten. Antigens for these TCRs are unknown. The sample consisted of PBMCs, sequenced either directly or after in vitro stimulation (not recorded which). Receptors originate from a human donor in good health (CMV status not recorded). Some clones in this sample may be carry-over from other donors' samples. Each CDR3 is given with its conserved first and last residue. The D gene is left open where the match is weak. Not every row has a clone size; where given, it reads once, few, many or a size class.

>TRBJ1-1|TRBD1|TRBV10-3|-
TGTGCCTCGAGCGCGGACAGGCACACTGAAGCTTTCTTT
CASSADRHTEAFF
>TRBJ1-1|TRBD1|TRBV10-3|-
TGTGCCATCAAACCGGGACAGGGGACTGAAGCTTTCTTT
CAIKPGQGTEAFF
>TRBJ2-3|TRBD2|TRBV20-1|few
TGCAGTGCCCCTAATCCTAGCGGGGGGACAGATACGCAGTATTTT
CSAPNPSGGTDTQYF
>TRBJ2-1|-|TRBV10-3|few
TGTGCCATCAGTGAGATATCAGGCACCGGGGAGCAGTTCTTC
CAISEISGTGEQFF
>TRBJ2-3|-|TRBV12-5|-
TGTGCTAGTGGTTTGGCCGGGCCCCCCGGGTATTTT
CASGLAGPPGYF
>TRBJ2-4|-|TRBV19|-
TGTGCCAGTAGTTTGGGGGACCCCCTAAAAAACATTCAGTACTTC
CASSLGDPLKNIQYF
>TRBJ2-1|-|TRBV11-3|-
TGTGCCAGCAGCCCCCAGCAGGATGTAGAGCAGTTCTTC
CASSPQQDVEQFF
>TRBJ1-1|TRBD1|TRBV6-8|-
TGTGCCAGCAGTTCGGAAAAGACAGGGTACACTGAAGCTTTCTTT
CASSSEKTGYTEAFF
>TRBJ2-7|-|TRBV7-2|few
TGTGCCAGCAGCTTAGCGGCAGATTACTACGAGCAGTACTTC
CASSLAADYYEQYF
>TRBJ1-1|-|TRBV28|-
TGTGCCAGCCACTCTGGGGGGCAAGGCACTGAAGCTTTCTTT
CASHSGGQGTEAFF
>TRBJ2-1|-|TRBV19|-
TGTGCCAGTAGGGTAGGGGGCTCCTACAATGAGCAGTTCTTC
CASRVGGSYNEQFF
>TRBJ2-7|-|TRBV4-3|many
TGCGCCAGCAGCCAAGATCCTCTAGTAGCTTACGAGCAGTACTTC
CASSQDPLVAYEQYF
>TRBJ1-1|-|TRBV7-8|few
TGTGCCAGCAGCTTATTTTCAGGGCCGAACACTGAAGCTTTCTTT
CASSLFSGPNTEAFF
>TRBJ1-3|-|TRBV4-3|-
TGCGCCAGCAGCCAAGAGGTCCAGGAGAGCTCTGGAAACACCATATATTTT
CASSQEVQESSGNTIYF
>TRBJ1-6|TRBD1|TRBV27|-
TGTGCCAGCAGTCCGATAACTCTACAGGGGGCAAGAATTTCACCCCTCCACTTT
CASSPITLQGARISPLHF
>TRBJ2-1|-|TRBV12-3/TRBV12-4|many
TGTGCCAGCAGTTTAGGGGTAGCGGCTTACAATGAGCAGTTCTTC
CASSLGVAAYNEQFF
>TRBJ2-6|TRBD1|TRBV28|few
TGTGCCAGCAGTCTCACCACAGGGGAACCCTCTGGGGCCAACGTCCTGACTTTC
CASSLTTGEPSGANVLTF
>TRBJ1-3|TRBD1|TRBV7-9|-
TGTGCCAGCAGCCTAGGGACAGAGTGGCTCGGAAACACCATATATTTT
CASSLGTEWLGNTIYF
>TRBJ2-5|-|TRBV7-2|many
TGTGCCAGCAGCCGACTTCCACTAGCCCTTACGCAGACCCAGTACTTC
CASSRLPLALTQTQYF
>TRBJ1-1|TRBD1|TRBV6-2/TRBV6-3|few
TGTGCCAGCAGAAAAAAGTCGGACAGGGGAGGTGAAGCTTTCTTT
CASRKKSDRGGEAFF
>TRBJ2-3|TRBD2|TRBV11-2|-
TGTGCCAGCAGCCCCGGCCTAGCGGGTGCGGATACGCATTTT
CASSPGLAGADTHF
>TRBJ2-5|TRBD1|TRBV24-1|-
TGTGCCACCAGTGACCTCCAGGGGGCTGGAGAGACCCAGTACTTC
CATSDLQGAGETQYF
>TRBJ2-2|TRBD2|TRBV7-9|-
TGTGCCACCGTGGGGGACCGGGGGGGCCGAAACACCGGGGAGCTGTTTTTT
CATVGDRGGRNTGELFF
>TRBJ2-3|TRBD2|TRBV6-5|-
TGTGCCAGCAGTTACCTCTCGCCCATACTAGCGGGAGGTCTCACAGATACGCAGTATTTT
CASSYLSPILAGGLTDTQYF
>TRBJ2-1|TRBD1|TRBV5-4|-
TGTGCCAGCAGCTTTAAGGGACAGGGGTACAATGAGCAGTTCTTC
CASSFKGQGYNEQFF